The entry below describes one T cell receptor (beta chain). What it recognizes is unknown. These data are taken from a study of vaccination and CD4 T cells after COVID-19. Regarding treatment: roughly ten-day PBMC culture with coronavirus spike peptide pools or control peptides (ViraFEST assay). Half of the medium was exchanged for fresh IL-2 medium, first on day 3 and then on day 7. The assay that was used to sequence DNA from cultured CD4+ T cells was the Oncomine TCR Beta short-read assay. From the PCR reads, TCRdb called clonotypes with MiXCR, one entry per CDR3 protein. The sample carries about 5,100 distinct CDR3 sequences, around 50% recorded once. Trimming removed 1 base at V and 8 bases at J, with 11 bases between. CDR1 and CDR2 (germline): SGHAT, FQNNGV. The CDR3 is 13 residues long.

The TCR originated in a human donor who had recovered from COVID-19. Material for sequencing was CD4+ T cells from blood, cultured in vitro. The genes are TRBV11-2 and TRBJ2-5, with TRBD1 as a possible D gene (5 bases). CDR3 region: CASSLGRERTQYF. The CDR3 DNA reads as TGTGCCAGCAGCTTAGGCAGGGAAAGAACCCAGTACTTC. Based on the CDR3 plus reference TRBV11-2 and TRBJ2-5, the full variable domain is EAGVAQSPRYKIIEKRQSVAFWCNPISGHATLYWYQQILGQGPKLLIQFQNNGVVDDSQLPKDRFSAERLKGVDSTLKIQPAKLEDSAVYLCASSLGRERTQYFGPGTRLLVL.